The 11 T cell receptor beta chains in this list originate from one sample, sequenced in a study of T cell changes during pregnancy in multiple sclerosis. Sequencing was performed with immunoSEQ multiplex PCR; in TCRdb, only in-frame clones are kept and a portion is missing. The table has tens of thousands of clones, around 90% seen once. Sample: CD4+ T cells from peripheral blood mononuclear cells, taken in the third trimester of pregnancy. The receptors derive from a female donor with multiple sclerosis, enrolled in a pregnancy study.

The chain is built from TRBV19 and TRBJ2-7; D is possibly TRBD1 (6 bases). The CDR3 runs 15 residues. CDR1 is LNHDA and CDR2 is SQIVND in the germline V gene (reference sequence). V dropped 6 bases and J dropped 3 bases, with 18 bases sitting between them. The CDR3 protein is CASSRIWDTSYEQYF. Here the CDR3 DNA reads TGTGCCAGTAGCAGGATATGGGACACGAGCTACGAGCAGTACTTC.

The chain carries TRBV11-1 and TRBJ2-7; 9 bases match TRBD1. The CDR3 extends over 15 amino acids. V shed 4 bases, J shed 6 bases, and the junction held 10 bases outside the gene matches. Germline lookup yields CDR1 SGHAT and CDR2 FQDESV (reference sequence). The CDR3 region is CASSSIPGQGREQYF. In DNA, the CDR3 is TGTGCCAGCAGCTCGATTCCGGGACAGGGACGCGAGCAGTACTTC.

V gene TRBV5-4 combines with J gene TRBJ1-5; no definite D call. CDR1 is SGHNT, CDR2 YYREEE, per germline (reference sequence). This CDR3 has 13 amino acids. Trimming took off 5 bases at V and 9 bases at J, with 15 bases between the two ends. CDR3: CASSSGEAGPQHF. For the CDR3, the DNA is TGTGCCAGCAGTTCCGGGGAGGCCGGGCCCCAGCATTTT.

The chain has TRBV28 and TRBJ2-2; 7 nucleotides align to TRBD1. V was clipped by 4 bases and J by 3 bases; unmatched bases: 8. In germline, CDR1 is MDHEN, CDR2 SYDVKM. This CDR3 is built from 16 residues. The DNA of the CDR3 is TGTGCCAGCAGTTCCCCGACAGGGCTCTACACCGGGGAGCTGTTTTTT. Residues: CASSSPTGLYTGELFF. The entire variable domain, with the rest obtained from reference TRBV28 and TRBJ2-2, is as follows: DVKVTQSSRYLVKRTGEKVFLECVQDMDHENMFWYRQDPGLGLRLIYFSYDVKMKEKGDIPEGYSVSREKKERFSLILESASTNQTSMYLCASSSPTGLYTGELFFGEGSRLTVL.

This chain's CDR3 is CSVELDRVYGYTF. CDR3 DNA: TGCAGCGTTGAACTGGACAGGGTCTATGGCTACACCTTC. This chain joins TRBV29-1 and TRBJ1-2; 8 positions match TRBD1. Per germline, CDR1 SQVTM and CDR2 ANQGSEA. The CDR3 has 13 residues. The trim removed 2 bases at V and 4 bases at J, leaving 3 bases unmatched. The full variable domain, with the rest looked up from reference TRBV29-1 and TRBJ1-2, is SAVISQKPSRDICQRGTSLTIQCQVDSQVTMMFWYRQQPGQSLTLIATANQGSEATYESGFVIDKFPISRPNLTFSTLTVSNMSPEDSSIYLCSVELDRVYGYTFGSGTRLTVV.

The V and J genes are TRBV5-1 and TRBJ2-5; 11 nucleotides line up with TRBD2. Germline-derived CDR1 and CDR2 are SGHRS and YFSETQ. This CDR3 is 15 amino acids long. Germline trimming cut 7 bases from V and 3 bases from J; bases unmatched to any gene: 8. The CDR3 coding sequence is TGCGCCAGCCGCCAAGTTAGCGGGAGGGAAGAGACCCAGTACTTC. Protein sequence: CASRQVSGREETQYF. The full variable domain, completed using reference TRBV5-1 and TRBJ2-5, is KAGVTQTPRYLIKTRGQQVTLSCSPISGHRSVSWYQQTPGQGLQFLFEYFSETQRNKGNFPGRFSGRQFSNSRSEMNVSTLELGDSALYLCASRQVSGREETQYFGPGTRLLVL.

The chain links TRBV28 to TRBJ2-3, with TRBD2 identical over 10 bases. CDR1 and CDR2 (germline): MDHEN, SYDVKM. Germline trimming cut 2 bases from V and 8 bases from J; bases unmatched to any gene: 10. This CDR3 contains 16 residues. CDR3 amino acids: CASSLGLAEIRGTQYF. For the CDR3, the DNA is TGTGCCAGCAGTTTAGGACTAGCGGAAATCCGTGGTACGCAGTATTTT.

This clone is a singleton in its sample. The chain recombines TRBV11-2 with TRBJ1-1, with a possible D match to TRBD1 (6 bases). Germline V gene lookup returns CDR1 SGHAT and CDR2 FQNNGV. The ends were cut back, 3 bases at V and 4 bases at J, with 12 bases in the middle. The CDR3 runs 14 residues. CDR3 sequence (DNA): TGTGCCAGCAGCTTGAACAGGGTAGCCACTGAAGCTTTCTTT. Translated, it gives CASSLNRVATEAFF.

The gene calls are TRBV11-3 and TRBJ2-7, with D maybe TRBD1 (6 bases). Germline V lookup: CDR1 SGHNT, CDR2 YENEEA. CDR3 length equals 13 residues. The germline V and J ends were trimmed by 5 bases and 6 bases, with 14 bases remaining between them. CDR3 sequence: CASSPRDTPEQYF. CDR3 bases: TGTGCCAGCAGCCCCCGGGACACTCCCGAGCAGTACTTC. The complete variable domain, with remaining parts taken from reference TRBV11-3 and TRBJ2-7, reads EAGVVQSPRYKIIEKKQPVAFWCNPISGHNTLYWYLQNLGQGPELLIRYENEEAVDDSQLPKDRFSAERLKGVDSTLKIQPAELGDSAVYLCASSPRDTPEQYFGPGTRLTVT.

This sequence joins TRBV27 and TRBJ2-1; 11 bases match TRBD2. CDR3 size: 16 residues. Germline assignment: CDR1 MNHEY and CDR2 SMNVEV (reference sequence). J gave up 6 bases and V 5 bases, and 9 bases lay outside the gene matches. The CDR3 spells CASSVLTSGRPNEQFF. In DNA form, the CDR3 reads TGTGCCAGCAGTGTGCTAACTAGCGGGAGACCCAATGAGCAGTTCTTC.

The chain has TRBV5-5 and TRBJ2-7, with 9 bases aligning to TRBD2. Germline V gene data show CDR1 as SGHKS and CDR2 as YYEKEE (reference sequence). This CDR3 contains 17 residues. J gave up 4 bases and V 3 bases, and 14 bases lay outside the gene matches. As DNA, the CDR3 is TGTGCCAGCAGCTCTCAGTTACTGACTAGCGGAGAGTACGAGCAGTACTTC. As protein: CASSSQLLTSGEYEQYF.